Listed below are T cell receptor beta chains from one sample, sequenced in a study of cytomegalovirus exposure and HLA in healthy donors. Assay: immunoSEQ multiplex PCR; the TCRdb copy retains only in-frame clones and omits some. The sample records some 190,000 clones, 78% being singletons. Material: PBMCs. The receptors here all came from a woman in her 30s in good health and CMV-seropositive. The CDR3 runs from the conserved cysteine through the conserved F or W. D genes are given only for firm matches. Clone size is given for some rows only: seen once, a few or many times, or a class if the clone is expanded.

clone_size: .; d_call: TRBD1; j_call: TRBJ2-3; v_call: TRBV9; cdr3_nt: TGTGCCAGCAGCCTAGGGACAGGGGGCGTAGATACGCAGTATTTT; cdr3_aa: CASSLGTGGVDTQYF
clone_size: .; d_call: .; j_call: TRBJ1-2; v_call: TRBV6-5; cdr3_nt: TGTGCCAGCACGCGAACCCCTGGACAGCATGGCTACACCTTC; cdr3_aa: CASTRTPGQHGYTF
clone_size: once; d_call: TRBD2; j_call: TRBJ2-1; v_call: TRBV19; cdr3_nt: TGTGCCACGGGACTACCTTTGGGTGAGCAGTTCTTC; cdr3_aa: CATGLPLGEQFF
clone_size: .; d_call: TRBD1; j_call: TRBJ1-3; v_call: TRBV6-5; cdr3_nt: TGTGCCAGCGCCGAACAGGGGGCGCCTGGAAACACCATATATTTT; cdr3_aa: CASAEQGAPGNTIYF
clone_size: .; d_call: .; j_call: TRBJ1-1; v_call: TRBV18; cdr3_nt: TGTGCCAGCTCACCGCAGGGGCAGGACACTGAAGCTTTCTTT; cdr3_aa: CASSPQGQDTEAFF
clone_size: .; d_call: .; j_call: TRBJ1-4; v_call: TRBV27; cdr3_nt: TGTGCCAGCAGTTTCAGCAGGGGAGAAGGGGAAAAACTGTTTTTT; cdr3_aa: CASSFSRGEGEKLFF
clone_size: .; d_call: .; j_call: TRBJ1-2; v_call: TRBV9; cdr3_nt: TGTGCCAGCAGCGAGGGAGGGTCCTCTCACTATGGCTACACCTTC; cdr3_aa: CASSEGGSSHYGYTF
clone_size: .; d_call: .; j_call: TRBJ1-1; v_call: TRBV5-6; cdr3_nt: TGTGCCAGCAGCTTGGCCGGGGGAGTCAGAGACACTGAAGCTTTCTTT; cdr3_aa: CASSLAGGVRDTEAFF
clone_size: .; d_call: TRBD2; j_call: TRBJ2-7; v_call: TRBV7-6; cdr3_nt: TGTGCCAGCAGCTTAGCGGGACTAGCGGCCGAGCAGTACTTC; cdr3_aa: CASSLAGLAAEQYF
clone_size: .; d_call: .; j_call: TRBJ2-1; v_call: TRBV2; cdr3_nt: TGTGCCAGCTCCCGAATGGGGGGAGGTCCGTTCTTC; cdr3_aa: CASSRMGGGPFF
clone_size: .; d_call: TRBD1; j_call: TRBJ1-1; v_call: TRBV7-3; cdr3_nt: TGTGCCAGCACCCCTCCCCAGGGGGCGAGGGGGACTGAAGCTTTCTTT; cdr3_aa: CASTPPQGARGTEAFF
clone_size: .; d_call: TRBD2; j_call: TRBJ2-5; v_call: TRBV28; cdr3_nt: TGTGCCAGCAGGCCCGTTGCGGGGGGGGAGACCCAGTACTTC; cdr3_aa: CASRPVAGGETQYF
clone_size: .; d_call: .; j_call: TRBJ2-5; v_call: TRBV19; cdr3_nt: TGTGCCAGTAGTGCCGAGGGTCTGAACCAAGAGACCCAGTACTTC; cdr3_aa: CASSAEGLNQETQYF
clone_size: .; d_call: TRBD2; j_call: TRBJ2-7; v_call: TRBV19; cdr3_nt: TGTGCCAGTAGTATAGATCTTACTAGCGGGAGTGGCGAGCAGTACTTC; cdr3_aa: CASSIDLTSGSGEQYF
clone_size: .; d_call: TRBD1; j_call: TRBJ1-6; v_call: TRBV10-1; cdr3_nt: TGCGCCAGCAGTCCTGGACAGGACGTAGGCTCACCCCTCCACTTT; cdr3_aa: CASSPGQDVGSPLHF
clone_size: few; d_call: TRBD2; j_call: TRBJ2-1; v_call: TRBV5-4; cdr3_nt: TGTGCCAGCAGATCGGGGGGAGGCAATGAGCAGTTCTTC; cdr3_aa: CASRSGGGNEQFF
clone_size: .; d_call: .; j_call: TRBJ2-7; v_call: TRBV29-1; cdr3_nt: TGCAGCGTTCTCAGAGCCAGGCACGAGCAGTACTTC; cdr3_aa: CSVLRARHEQYF
clone_size: .; d_call: TRBD2; j_call: TRBJ2-1; v_call: TRBV7-2; cdr3_nt: TGTGCCACCTCACGTTCGGGAGGACCCTACAATGAGCAGTTCTTC; cdr3_aa: CATSRSGGPYNEQFF
clone_size: .; d_call: .; j_call: TRBJ1-1; v_call: TRBV30; cdr3_nt: TGTGCCTGGAGTGTAGCAGGAATTAGCACTGAAGCTTTCTTT; cdr3_aa: CAWSVAGISTEAFF
clone_size: .; d_call: TRBD1; j_call: TRBJ1-1; v_call: TRBV28; cdr3_nt: TGTGCCAGCACCAACAGACAGGGGGCCCTCTTGAACACTGAAGCTTTCTTT; cdr3_aa: CASTNRQGALLNTEAFF
clone_size: few; d_call: .; j_call: TRBJ2-1; v_call: TRBV29-1; cdr3_nt: TGCAGCGTTAGGTGGGGCAACTCCTACAATGAGCAGTTCTTC; cdr3_aa: CSVRWGNSYNEQFF
clone_size: .; d_call: TRBD1; j_call: TRBJ1-1; v_call: TRBV10-1; cdr3_nt: TGCGCCAGCAGTAAGGGGGCCGGGAGCATGAACACTGAAGCTTTCTTT; cdr3_aa: CASSKGAGSMNTEAFF
clone_size: .; d_call: .; j_call: TRBJ2-7; v_call: TRBV6-1; cdr3_nt: TGTGCCAGCAGTTATGAAGGCGGCGAGCAGTACTTC; cdr3_aa: CASSYEGGEQYF
clone_size: .; d_call: .; j_call: TRBJ1-5; v_call: TRBV28; cdr3_nt: TGTGCCAGCAGTTTACTGGGGGGCGGGAGGGTCGGACCCCAGCATTTT; cdr3_aa: CASSLLGGGRVGPQHF
clone_size: .; d_call: .; j_call: TRBJ2-3; v_call: TRBV10-2; cdr3_nt: TGCGCCAGCAGTGAAAGCGCAGATACGCAGTATTTT; cdr3_aa: CASSESADTQYF
clone_size: .; d_call: TRBD2; j_call: TRBJ2-1; v_call: TRBV9; cdr3_nt: TGTGCCAGCAGCGTCGGACTAGCGGAGTACAATGAGCAGTTCTTC; cdr3_aa: CASSVGLAEYNEQFF
clone_size: .; d_call: .; j_call: TRBJ1-1; v_call: TRBV6-6; cdr3_nt: TGTGCCAGCAGTTACGGACAGTACAACACTGAAGCTTTCTTT; cdr3_aa: CASSYGQYNTEAFF
clone_size: .; d_call: TRBD2; j_call: TRBJ2-5; v_call: TRBV27; cdr3_nt: TGTGCCAGCAGTCCCCTGACTAGCGATCGAGGAGAGACCCAGTACTTC; cdr3_aa: CASSPLTSDRGETQYF
clone_size: .; d_call: .; j_call: TRBJ2-7; v_call: TRBV4-1; cdr3_nt: TGCGCCAGCAGCCAAGTCGGAGGGGTAGGTGGGAACGAGCAGTACTTC; cdr3_aa: CASSQVGGVGGNEQYF
clone_size: .; d_call: TRBD1; j_call: TRBJ1-2; v_call: TRBV30; cdr3_nt: TGTGCCTGGAACAGGGGGAGTGGCTACACCTTC; cdr3_aa: CAWNRGSGYTF
clone_size: .; d_call: .; j_call: TRBJ1-5; v_call: TRBV19; cdr3_nt: TGTGCCAGTAGTATAGATAGACGGGTGGATCAGCCCCAGCATTTT; cdr3_aa: CASSIDRRVDQPQHF
clone_size: .; d_call: .; j_call: TRBJ1-1; v_call: TRBV4-1; cdr3_nt: TGCGCCAGCAGCCAAGACAGGATGAACACTGAAGCTTTCTTT; cdr3_aa: CASSQDRMNTEAFF
clone_size: .; d_call: .; j_call: TRBJ1-2; v_call: TRBV18; cdr3_nt: TGTGCCAGCTCACCACTCTCACTCCTGGAGGGGCAAAGGAACTATGGCTACACCTTC; cdr3_aa: CASSPLSLLEGQRNYGYTF
clone_size: few; d_call: TRBD1; j_call: TRBJ1-2; v_call: TRBV7-3; cdr3_nt: TGTGCCAGCAGCCTGGGACAGGGAATTGGTGGCTACACCTTC; cdr3_aa: CASSLGQGIGGYTF
clone_size: .; d_call: TRBD1; j_call: TRBJ1-4; v_call: TRBV2; cdr3_nt: TGTGCCAGCAGGAGGTCAGGAGGGGGCTACTCTAATGAAAAACTGTTTTTT; cdr3_aa: CASRRSGGGYSNEKLFF
clone_size: few; d_call: .; j_call: TRBJ2-1; v_call: TRBV11-2; cdr3_nt: TGTGCCAGCAGCTCCCTAGGGGGGGCAGGAGAGCAGTTCTTC; cdr3_aa: CASSSLGGAGEQFF
clone_size: .; d_call: TRBD2; j_call: TRBJ2-7; v_call: TRBV6-5; cdr3_nt: TGTGCCAGCAGTTACTCTAGCGGGGGCGAGTACGAGCAGTACTTC; cdr3_aa: CASSYSSGGEYEQYF
clone_size: .; d_call: .; j_call: TRBJ1-2; v_call: TRBV29-1; cdr3_nt: TGCAGCGTTTTCGGGGTGGAGGGCTACACCTTC; cdr3_aa: CSVFGVEGYTF
clone_size: .; d_call: .; j_call: TRBJ1-6; v_call: TRBV7-9; cdr3_nt: TGTTCCAGCAGCTTAGGGCGGTCCATTTCACCCCTCCACTTT; cdr3_aa: CSSSLGRSISPLHF
clone_size: .; d_call: .; j_call: TRBJ2-7; v_call: TRBV10-3; cdr3_nt: TGTGCCATCAGTGAGCCTGAAGCGGGTTCCTACGAGCAGTACTTC; cdr3_aa: CAISEPEAGSYEQYF
clone_size: .; d_call: TRBD1; j_call: TRBJ2-7; v_call: TRBV6-1; cdr3_nt: TGTGCCAGCAGTCGGGACAGGGAGGACGAGCAGTACTTC; cdr3_aa: CASSRDREDEQYF
clone_size: .; d_call: .; j_call: TRBJ2-5; v_call: TRBV28; cdr3_nt: TGTGCCAGCAGTTCCCCAGGAACCCAGTACTTC; cdr3_aa: CASSSPGTQYF
clone_size: .; d_call: TRBD1; j_call: TRBJ1-6; v_call: TRBV7-8; cdr3_nt: TGTGCCAGCAGCAACCGGGACAGGGCAATTCGGGCCCTCCACTTT; cdr3_aa: CASSNRDRAIRALHF
clone_size: .; d_call: .; j_call: TRBJ1-2; v_call: TRBV12-5; cdr3_nt: TGTGCTAGTGGCCAGGGTTTGAATGGCTACACCTTC; cdr3_aa: CASGQGLNGYTF
clone_size: .; d_call: .; j_call: TRBJ2-7; v_call: TRBV30; cdr3_nt: TGTGCCTGGAATTATAGGATTGGGCACGAGCAGTACTTC; cdr3_aa: CAWNYRIGHEQYF
clone_size: .; d_call: TRBD2; j_call: TRBJ2-3; v_call: TRBV5-5; cdr3_nt: TGTGCCAGCAGCTTTGAGCGGGGGGGCCTAGATACGCAGTATTTT; cdr3_aa: CASSFERGGLDTQYF
clone_size: .; d_call: .; j_call: TRBJ1-1; v_call: TRBV6-1; cdr3_nt: TGTGCCAGCAGTAACATACAGGGGAACACTGAAGCTTTCTTT; cdr3_aa: CASSNIQGNTEAFF